The clone carrying this TCR beta chain came up a few times. As yet, its antigen is unknown. Other DNA sequences in this sample translate to the same CDR3. CDR1 is SEHNR and CDR2 is FQNEAQ in the germline V gene (reference sequence). This CDR3 is 12 amino acids long. Trimming took off 1 base at V and 2 bases at J, with 1 base between the two ends. This entry comes from a study of beta chain features in type 1 diabetes. Study-wide results and caveats: TCRB CDR3 length was moderately but significantly reduced in all four CD4+ subsets of Type 1 diabetes patients.

All of the isolated RNA was reverse transcribed, so expressed TCRB transcripts were sequenced. Data came from immunoSEQ multiplex PCR; TCRdb stores just in-frame clones and leaves some out. The sample consists of some 500,000 clones, roughly an eighth of them appearing once. The sequencing input was naive CD4+ T cells from blood. The gene calls are TRBV7-9 and TRBJ2-3; D is uncertain. This sequence was found in a woman aged 18-35 years in good health. CDR3 sequence: CASSLDTDTQYF. DNA for the CDR3: TGTGCCAGCAGCTTAGACACAGATACGCAGTATTTT.